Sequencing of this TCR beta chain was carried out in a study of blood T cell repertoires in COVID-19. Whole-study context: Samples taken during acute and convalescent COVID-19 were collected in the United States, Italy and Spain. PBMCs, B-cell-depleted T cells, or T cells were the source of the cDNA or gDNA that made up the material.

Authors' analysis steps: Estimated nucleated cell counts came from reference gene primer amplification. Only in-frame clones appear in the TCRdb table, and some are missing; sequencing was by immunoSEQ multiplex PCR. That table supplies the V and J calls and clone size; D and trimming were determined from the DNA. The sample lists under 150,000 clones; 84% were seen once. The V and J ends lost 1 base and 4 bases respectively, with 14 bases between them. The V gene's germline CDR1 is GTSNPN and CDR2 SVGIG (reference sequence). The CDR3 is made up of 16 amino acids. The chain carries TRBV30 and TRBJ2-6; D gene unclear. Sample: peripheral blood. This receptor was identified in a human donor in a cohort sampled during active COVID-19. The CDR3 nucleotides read TGTGCCTGGAGTGCCTCCCGGGTCTCCGGGGCCAACGTCCTGACTTTC. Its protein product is CAWSASRVSGANVLTF.